Listed here are 2 T cell receptor beta chains from one sample, sequenced in a study of T cell changes during pregnancy in multiple sclerosis (dated by TCRdb to between 2019 and 2020). The receptor library was made with the immunoSEQ multiplex PCR assay. What TCRdb holds here is the immuneACCESS table cut down to in-frame rearrangements. Part of the clones is not present; checked against another copy, under half of the missing clones reflect an unresolved V gene, and the others are unexplained. For this sample there are tens of thousands of clones; around 91% appear just once. 1% to 1.5% of the sample is in the top ten clones. The sample here was peripheral blood, taken after pregnancy. The receptors originated from a female donor in good health, enrolled as a control in a pregnancy study.

V and J are TRBV2 and TRBJ1-5; D is undetermined. CDR1 and CDR2 (germline): SNHLY, FYNNEI. Trimming removed 4 bases at V and 2 bases at J, with 12 bases between. The CDR3 sequence is 15 residues long. CDR3 in amino acids: CASSGRRHGNQPQHF. CDR3 in DNA: TGTGCCAGCAGTGGGAGAAGGCACGGCAATCAGCCCCAGCATTTT.

V usage is TRBV5-6 and J usage is TRBJ1-2; 8 positions match TRBD1. From germline, CDR1 is SGHDT and CDR2 YYEEEE. CDR3 length: 15 amino acids. The ends lost 0 bases at V and 8 bases at J; junction bases unmatched: 9. The CDR3 region has the DNA TGTGCCAGCAGCTTGGGGGGACAGGCTCTGAGGGGCTACACCTTC. This gives the protein CASSLGGQALRGYTF.